Following are 26 T cell receptor beta chains from one sample sequenced in a study of T cells expressing NK-cell markers. TCRdb re-analyzed the 5' RACE reads; it lists each CDR3 protein once, without DNA. This sample's table reports about 120,000 distinct CDR3 sequences. Sequencing input: blood T cells: a sorted CD56 or NKG2C T cell subset, CD4+ or CD8+ T cells, or bulk PBMC T cells (not recorded which). The receptors stem from a woman aged 18-69 years in good health.

J is TRBJ2-1 and V is TRBV7-9. Germline CDR1 SEHNR, CDR2 FQNEAQ (reference sequence). This CDR3 contains 14 residues. CDR3: CASSLLLEGNEQFF.

The chain combines TRBV12-3 or TRBV12-4 with TRBJ1-1; no DNA is available, so the TRBD1 call from TCRdb remains unchecked. The CDR3 covers 16 residues. The CDR3 reads CASSLVGGLMNTEAFF.

The chain carries TRBV7-9 and TRBJ2-7; the D call of TRBD1 rests on TCRdb alone, since no DNA is present to check it. The CDR3 is 16 amino acids. CDR1 SEHNR and CDR2 FQNEAQ come from the germline V gene (reference sequence). CDR3 protein: CASSPEGTASSYEQYF.

This sequence joins TRBV20-1 and TRBJ2-5; as DNA is missing, the TRBD1 call by TCRdb cannot be tested. Germline V gives CDR1 DFQATT, CDR2 SNEGSKA (reference sequence). The CDR3 loop spans 15 amino acids. The CDR3 reads CSASGAEGKQETQYF.

The CDR3 region is CASSYRGLLGNTIYF. The chain employs TRBV28 and TRBJ1-3; TCRdb proposes TRBD1, but this gene call is untestable without DNA. The germline gives CDR1 MDHEN, CDR2 SYDVKM. The CDR3 length is 15 residues. Drawing the rest from reference TRBV28 and TRBJ1-3, the complete variable domain is DVKVTQSSRYLVKRTGEKVFLECVQDMDHENMFWYRQDPGLGLRLIYFSYDVKMKEKGDIPEGYSVSREKKERFSLILESASTNQTSMYLCASSYRGLLGNTIYFGEGSWLTVV.

The chain recombines TRBV5-5 with TRBJ2-7; TCRdb's D gene call, TRBD1, goes unchecked for lack of DNA. Germline V gene data show CDR1 as SGHKS and CDR2 as YYEKEE (reference sequence). The CDR3 loop spans 15 amino acids. CDR3 protein: CASSLDPGFAYEQYF.

This chain joins TRBV28 and TRBJ1-3. The CDR3 is made up of 14 amino acids. Germline lookup yields CDR1 MDHEN and CDR2 SYDVKM. This CDR3 is CASSTWGSGNTIYF.

The chain employs TRBV29-1 and TRBJ2-3; absent DNA, TCRdb's TRBD2 call cannot be checked. The germline gives CDR1 SQVTM, CDR2 ANQGSEA. The CDR3 covers 15 residues. The CDR3 spells CSVAPGLVGTDTQYF.

This chain uses TRBV30 with TRBJ2-4. This CDR3 comprises 14 residues. In germline, CDR1 is GTSNPN, CDR2 SVGIG (reference sequence). The CDR3 region is CAWSVPLAKNIQYF.

The gene calls are TRBV29-1 and TRBJ2-7; TCRdb calls TRBD2, which cannot be checked without DNA. CDR3 length: 14 amino acids. Germline assignment: CDR1 SQVTM and CDR2 ANQGSEA. CDR3 residues: CSVVGGLGLYEQYF.

The rearrangement links TRBV28 to TRBJ2-3; the TCRdb call, TRBD1, lacks DNA for checking. Germline assignment: CDR1 MDHEN and CDR2 SYDVKM. The CDR3 contains 14 residues. The CDR3 reads CASSRTEFLDTQYF.

The V and J genes are TRBV7-9 and TRBJ2-1; TCRdb's D call, TRBD2, is unchecked because there is no DNA. CDR1 and CDR2 from the germline V gene are SEHNR and FQNEAQ (reference sequence). The CDR3 has 15 residues. The CDR3 reads CASGTLAGSYNEQFF.

The chain uses TRBV6-2 or TRBV6-3 and TRBJ2-7; with no DNA, the TCRdb D assignment of TRBD1 cannot be verified. From germline, CDR1 is MNHEY and CDR2 SVGEGT. The CDR3 has 13 amino acids. The CDR3 spells CASSSLQDYEQYF.

This sequence joins TRBV20-1 and TRBJ1-4. CDR1 is DFQATT and CDR2 is SNEGSKA in the germline V gene (reference sequence). This CDR3 spans 15 amino acids. The CDR3 spells CSAREARLTNEKLFF.

This chain links TRBV7-3 with TRBJ2-1; lacking DNA, the TRBD2 call made by TCRdb goes unchecked. CDR3 length: 15 amino acids. The germline V gene has CDR1 SGHTA and CDR2 FQGTGA. CDR3 sequence reads: CASSLGLAPNNEQFF.

The chain has TRBV6-2 or TRBV6-3 and TRBJ1-2; TCRdb gives TRBD1 as the D gene, but with no DNA this cannot be confirmed. CDR1 is MNHEY, CDR2 SVGEGT, per germline. The CDR3 extends over 16 amino acids. The CDR3 sequence is CASSHPRQGLLYGYTF.

The chain joins TRBV12-3 or TRBV12-4 to TRBJ1-2. There are 15 residues in the CDR3. This chain's CDR3 is CASSPAGLANYGYTF.

The gene calls are TRBV4-1 and TRBJ1-5; checking the TCRdb D call of TRBD1 is not possible without DNA. Germline CDR1 MGHRA, CDR2 YSYEKL. The CDR3 consists of 18 residues. CDR3 protein: CASSPEVPGQGSWPPQHF.

The chain employs TRBV19 and TRBJ2-2. The V gene's germline CDR1 is LNHDA and CDR2 SQIVND (reference sequence). This CDR3 has 14 amino acids. The CDR3 protein is CASLSPSNTGELFF. Filled out from reference TRBV19 and TRBJ2-2, the complete variable domain reads DGGITQSPKYLFRKEGQNVTLSCEQNLNHDAMYWYRQDPGQGLRLIYYSQIVNDFQKGDIAEGYSVSREKKESFPLTVTSAQKNPTAFYLCASLSPSNTGELFFGEGSRLTVL.

V and J are TRBV6-2 or TRBV6-3 and TRBJ2-2; TCRdb's D call of TRBD1 is untestable without DNA. The CDR3 consists of 16 residues. The germline CDR1 and CDR2 sequences are MNHEY and SVGEGT. This chain's CDR3 is CASSYSAGDFSGELFF.

This chain uses TRBV19 with TRBJ2-4. This CDR3 spans 12 amino acids. The germline gives CDR1 LNHDA, CDR2 SQIVND (reference sequence). This chain's CDR3 is CASSNNGNIQYF. Supplemented by reference TRBV19 and TRBJ2-4, the full variable domain reads DGGITQSPKYLFRKEGQNVTLSCEQNLNHDAMYWYRQDPGQGLRLIYYSQIVNDFQKGDIAEGYSVSREKKESFPLTVTSAQKNPTAFYLCASSNNGNIQYFGAGTRLSVL.

The J gene is TRBJ2-5, the V gene TRBV12-3 or TRBV12-4. This CDR3 is 12 amino acids long. The CDR3 loop reads CASSYRLETQYF.

V is TRBV20-1 and J is TRBJ1-1; the D call of TRBD1 rests on TCRdb alone, since no DNA is present to check it. The CDR3 loop spans 16 amino acids. Germline V gene data show CDR1 as DFQATT and CDR2 as SNEGSKA (reference sequence). CDR3 in amino acids: CSARAPWTGMNTEAFF.

The chain couples TRBV18 to TRBJ1-1; as DNA is missing, the TRBD1 call by TCRdb cannot be tested. Germline values: CDR1 KGHSH, CDR2 LQKENI. The CDR3 sequence is 13 residues long. The CDR3 loop reads CASSPTGAPEAFF.

The chain carries TRBV12-3 or TRBV12-4 and TRBJ2-5. CDR3 length equals 13 residues. The CDR3 protein is CASSFWPQETQYF.

This chain uses TRBV20-1 with TRBJ2-7. The CDR3 consists of 14 residues. CDR1 is DFQATT and CDR2 is SNEGSKA in the germline V gene (reference sequence). The CDR3 sequence: CSARALAGTYEQYF.